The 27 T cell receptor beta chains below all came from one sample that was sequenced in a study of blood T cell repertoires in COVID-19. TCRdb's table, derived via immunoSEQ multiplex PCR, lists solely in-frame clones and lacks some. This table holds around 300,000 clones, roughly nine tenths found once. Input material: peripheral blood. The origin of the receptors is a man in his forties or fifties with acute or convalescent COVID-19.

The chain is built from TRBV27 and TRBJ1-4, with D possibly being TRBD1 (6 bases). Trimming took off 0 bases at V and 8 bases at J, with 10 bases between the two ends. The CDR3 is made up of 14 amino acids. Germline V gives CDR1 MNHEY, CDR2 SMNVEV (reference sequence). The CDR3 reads CASSLSRGWEKLFF. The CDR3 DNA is TGTGCCAGCAGTTTATCCAGGGGATGGGAAAAACTGTTTTTT.

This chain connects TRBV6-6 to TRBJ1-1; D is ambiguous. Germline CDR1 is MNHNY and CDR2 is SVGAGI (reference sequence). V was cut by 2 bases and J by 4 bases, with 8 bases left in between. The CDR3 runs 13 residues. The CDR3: CASSYGRGTEAFF. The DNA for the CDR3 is TGTGCCAGCAGTTACGGCAGAGGCACTGAAGCTTTCTTT.

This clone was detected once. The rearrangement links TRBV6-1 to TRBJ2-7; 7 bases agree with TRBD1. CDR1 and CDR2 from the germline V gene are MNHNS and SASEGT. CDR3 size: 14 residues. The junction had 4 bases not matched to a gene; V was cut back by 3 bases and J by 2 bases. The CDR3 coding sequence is TGTGCCAGCAGTGACACAGGGGTGACCTACGAGCAGTACTTC. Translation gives CASSDTGVTYEQYF.

The CDR3 reads CSASNGQDNQPQHF. In DNA form, the CDR3 reads TGCAGTGCTAGTAATGGACAGGACAATCAGCCCCAGCATTTT. This chain links TRBV20-1 with TRBJ1-5, with 7 nucleotides matching TRBD1. The CDR3 consists of 14 residues. J was trimmed by 3 bases and V by 3 bases; bases with no gene match: 5. Germline-derived CDR1 and CDR2 are DFQATT and SNEGSKA (reference sequence).

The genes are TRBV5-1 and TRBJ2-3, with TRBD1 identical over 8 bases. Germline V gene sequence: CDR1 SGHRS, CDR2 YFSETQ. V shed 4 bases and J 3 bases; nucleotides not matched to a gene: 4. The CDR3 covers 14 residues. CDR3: CASSARQGTDTQYF. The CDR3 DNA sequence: TGCGCCAGCAGCGCCAGACAGGGGACAGATACGCAGTATTTT. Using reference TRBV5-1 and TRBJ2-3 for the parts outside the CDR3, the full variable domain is KAGVTQTPRYLIKTRGQQVTLSCSPISGHRSVSWYQQTPGQGLQFLFEYFSETQRNKGNFPGRFSGRQFSNSRSEMNVSTLELGDSALYLCASSARQGTDTQYFGPGTRLTVL.

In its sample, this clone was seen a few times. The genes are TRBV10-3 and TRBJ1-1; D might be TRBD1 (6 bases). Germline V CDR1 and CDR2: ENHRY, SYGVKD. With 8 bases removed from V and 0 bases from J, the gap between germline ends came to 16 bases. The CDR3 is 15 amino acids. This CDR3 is CAISSPDRLNTEAFF. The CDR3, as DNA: TGTGCCATCTCTTCTCCGGACAGATTGAACACTGAAGCTTTCTTT.

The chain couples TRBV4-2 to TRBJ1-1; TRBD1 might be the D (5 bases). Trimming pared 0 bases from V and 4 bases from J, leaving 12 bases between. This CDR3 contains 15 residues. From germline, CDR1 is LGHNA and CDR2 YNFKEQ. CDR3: CASSQDRSGGTEAFF. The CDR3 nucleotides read TGTGCCAGCAGCCAAGATCGGAGCGGGGGCACTGAAGCTTTCTTT.

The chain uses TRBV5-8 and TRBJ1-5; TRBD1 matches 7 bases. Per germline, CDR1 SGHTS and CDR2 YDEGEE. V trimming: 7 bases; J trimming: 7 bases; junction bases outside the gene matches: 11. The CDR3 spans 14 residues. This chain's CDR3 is CASSGTAIGQPQHF. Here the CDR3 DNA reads TGTGCCAGCTCCGGGACAGCGATCGGGCAGCCCCAGCATTTT.

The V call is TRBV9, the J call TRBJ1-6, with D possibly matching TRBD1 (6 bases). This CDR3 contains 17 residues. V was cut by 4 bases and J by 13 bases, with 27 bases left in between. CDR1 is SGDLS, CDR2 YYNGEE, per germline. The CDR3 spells CASSLGGGNSALQPLHF. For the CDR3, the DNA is TGTGCCAGCAGCCTAGGGGGGGGGAATTCAGCCCTCCAGCCCCTCCACTTT.

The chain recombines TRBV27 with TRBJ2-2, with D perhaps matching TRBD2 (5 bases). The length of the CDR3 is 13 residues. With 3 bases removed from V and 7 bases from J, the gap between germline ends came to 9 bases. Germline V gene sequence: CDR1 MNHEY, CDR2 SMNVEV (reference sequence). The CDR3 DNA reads TGTGCCAGCAGTTTGGCAGGACTCGGGGAGCTGTTTTTT. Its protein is CASSLAGLGELFF.

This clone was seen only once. The CDR3 is CASSYPGQGNGYTF. DNA of the CDR3: TGTGCCAGCAGCTACCCGGGACAGGGAAATGGCTACACCTTC. This chain joins TRBV6-6 and TRBJ1-2; the match to TRBD1 covers 9 bases. After removal of 6 bases from V and 6 bases from J, the junction contained 8 bases not matched to a gene. The CDR3 is 14 residues long. Germline CDR1 and CDR2: MNHNY and SVGAGI (reference sequence).

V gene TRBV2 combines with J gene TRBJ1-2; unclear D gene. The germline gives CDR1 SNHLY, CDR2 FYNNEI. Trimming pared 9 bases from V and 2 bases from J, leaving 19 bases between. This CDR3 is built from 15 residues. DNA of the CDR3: TGTGCCAGTGGAATCGGAGGGTACGGGAACTATGGCTACACCTTC. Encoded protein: CASGIGGYGNYGYTF.

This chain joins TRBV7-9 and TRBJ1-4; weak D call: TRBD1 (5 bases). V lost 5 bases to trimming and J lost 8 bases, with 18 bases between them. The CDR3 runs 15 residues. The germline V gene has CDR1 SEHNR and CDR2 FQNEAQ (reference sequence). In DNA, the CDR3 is TGTGCCAGCAGCACACAGGACGTATTAGGAGAAAAACTGTTTTTT. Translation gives CASSTQDVLGEKLFF.

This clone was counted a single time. DNA for the CDR3: TGTGCCAGCCCAGGGGGCTCTGGAAACACCATATATTTT. This translates into CASPGGSGNTIYF. V gene TRBV19 combines with J gene TRBJ1-3, with TRBD1 matching 7 bases. Losses at the gene ends were 9 bases for V and 0 bases for J; bases not matched to a gene: 2. The CDR3 length is 13 residues. CDR1 LNHDA and CDR2 SQIVND come from the germline V gene (reference sequence).

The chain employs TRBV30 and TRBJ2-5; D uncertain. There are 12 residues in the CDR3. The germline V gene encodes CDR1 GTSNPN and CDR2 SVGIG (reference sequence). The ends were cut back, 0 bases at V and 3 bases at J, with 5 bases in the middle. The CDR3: CAWSVAEETQYF. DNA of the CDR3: TGTGCCTGGAGTGTGGCAGAAGAGACCCAGTACTTC.

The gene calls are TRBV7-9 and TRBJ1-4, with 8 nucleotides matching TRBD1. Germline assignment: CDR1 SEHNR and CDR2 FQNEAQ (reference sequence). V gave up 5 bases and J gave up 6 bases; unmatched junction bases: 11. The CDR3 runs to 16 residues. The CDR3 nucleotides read TGTGCCAGCAGCCCCCCCAGGGGGCGCGGGGATGAAAAACTGTTTTTT. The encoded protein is CASSPPRGRGDEKLFF.

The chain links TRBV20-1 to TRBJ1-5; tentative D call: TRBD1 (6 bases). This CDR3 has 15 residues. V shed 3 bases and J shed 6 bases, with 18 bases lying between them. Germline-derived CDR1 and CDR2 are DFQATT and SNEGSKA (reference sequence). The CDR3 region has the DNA TGCAGTGCTAGTGGAGGGGGGAGGGGAAGTCAGCCCCAGCATTTT. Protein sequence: CSASGGGRGSQPQHF.

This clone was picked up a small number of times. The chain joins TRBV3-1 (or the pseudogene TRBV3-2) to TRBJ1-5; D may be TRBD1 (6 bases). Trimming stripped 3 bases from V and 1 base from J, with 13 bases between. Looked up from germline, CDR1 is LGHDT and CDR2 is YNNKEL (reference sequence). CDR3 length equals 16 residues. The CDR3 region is CASSQGAGASNQPQHF. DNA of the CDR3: TGTGCCAGCAGCCAGGGGGCAGGGGCGAGCAATCAGCCCCAGCATTTT.

The CDR3 spells CASSMDRLVADTQYF. The CDR3 DNA follows: TGTGCCAGCAGTATGGACAGGCTGGTCGCAGATACGCAGTATTTT. The chain has TRBV2 and TRBJ2-3, with 7 bases fitting TRBD1. The germline V gene has CDR1 SNHLY and CDR2 FYNNEI. The CDR3 runs to 15 residues. V gave up 5 bases and J gave up 4 bases; unmatched junction bases: 9.

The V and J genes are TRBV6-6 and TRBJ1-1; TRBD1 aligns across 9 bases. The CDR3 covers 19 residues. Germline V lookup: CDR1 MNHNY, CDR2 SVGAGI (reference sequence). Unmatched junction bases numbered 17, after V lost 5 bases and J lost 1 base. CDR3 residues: CASSHLGGQGSFRNTEAFF. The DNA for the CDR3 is TGTGCCAGCAGTCATCTAGGGGGACAGGGATCCTTCAGGAACACTGAAGCTTTCTTT.

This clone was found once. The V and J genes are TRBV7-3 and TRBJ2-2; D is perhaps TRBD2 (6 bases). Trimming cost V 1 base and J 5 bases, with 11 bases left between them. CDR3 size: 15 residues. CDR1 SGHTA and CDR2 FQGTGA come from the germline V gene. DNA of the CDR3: TGTGCCAGCAGCTTAATTGCCGGGGGTACCGGGGAGCTGTTTTTT. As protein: CASSLIAGGTGELFF.

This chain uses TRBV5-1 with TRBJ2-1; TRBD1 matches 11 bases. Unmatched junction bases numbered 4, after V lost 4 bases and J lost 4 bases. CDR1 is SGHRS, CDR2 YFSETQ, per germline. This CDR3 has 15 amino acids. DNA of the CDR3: TGCGCCAGCAGCCCTGGACAGGGGGCATACAATGAGCAGTTCTTC. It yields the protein CASSPGQGAYNEQFF.

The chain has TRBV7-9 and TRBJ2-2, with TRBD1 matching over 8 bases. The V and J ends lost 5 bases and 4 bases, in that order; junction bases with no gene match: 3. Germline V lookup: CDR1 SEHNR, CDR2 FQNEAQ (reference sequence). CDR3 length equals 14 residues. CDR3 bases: TGTGCCAGCAGCCAAACAGGGGGCACCGGGGAGCTGTTTTTT. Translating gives CASSQTGGTGELFF.

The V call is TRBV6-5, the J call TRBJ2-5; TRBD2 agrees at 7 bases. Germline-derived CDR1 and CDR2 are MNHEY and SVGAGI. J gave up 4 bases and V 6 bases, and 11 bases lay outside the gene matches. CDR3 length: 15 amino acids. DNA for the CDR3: TGTGCCAGCAGCTCCAGCGGGGCCCTCCCAGAGACCCAGTACTTC. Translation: CASSSSGALPETQYF.

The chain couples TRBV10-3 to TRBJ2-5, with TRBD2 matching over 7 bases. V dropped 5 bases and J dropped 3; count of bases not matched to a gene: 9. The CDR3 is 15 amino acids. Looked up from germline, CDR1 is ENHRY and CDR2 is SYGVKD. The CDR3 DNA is TGTGCCATCAGTTTTCAACGCGGGGGAGAAGAGACCCAGTACTTC. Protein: CAISFQRGGEETQYF.

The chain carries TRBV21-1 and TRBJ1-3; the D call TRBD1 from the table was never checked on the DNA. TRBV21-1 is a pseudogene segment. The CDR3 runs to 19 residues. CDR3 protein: CASSTKERRDRVGRNTIYF. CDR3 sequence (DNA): TGTGCCAGCAGCACCAAGGAGCGGCGGGACAGGGTTGGTAGAAACACCATATATTTT.

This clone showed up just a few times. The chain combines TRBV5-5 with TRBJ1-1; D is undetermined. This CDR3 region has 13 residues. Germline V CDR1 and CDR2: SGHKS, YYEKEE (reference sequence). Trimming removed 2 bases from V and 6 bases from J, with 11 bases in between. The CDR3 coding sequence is TGTGCCAGCAGCTTAAGCGTGTTGGCTGAAGCTTTCTTT. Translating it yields CASSLSVLAEAFF.